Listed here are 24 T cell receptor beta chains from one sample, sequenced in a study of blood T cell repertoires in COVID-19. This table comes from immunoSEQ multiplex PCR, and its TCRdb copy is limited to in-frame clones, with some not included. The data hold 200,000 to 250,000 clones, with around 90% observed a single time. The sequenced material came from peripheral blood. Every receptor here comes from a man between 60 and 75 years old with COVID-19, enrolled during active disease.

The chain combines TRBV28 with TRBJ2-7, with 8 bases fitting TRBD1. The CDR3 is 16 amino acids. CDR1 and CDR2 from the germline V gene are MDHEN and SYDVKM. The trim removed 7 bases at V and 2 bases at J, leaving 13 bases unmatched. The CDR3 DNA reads TGTGCCAGCACGCCTGCCGGGACAGGTAGAACCTACGAGCAGTACTTC. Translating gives CASTPAGTGRTYEQYF.

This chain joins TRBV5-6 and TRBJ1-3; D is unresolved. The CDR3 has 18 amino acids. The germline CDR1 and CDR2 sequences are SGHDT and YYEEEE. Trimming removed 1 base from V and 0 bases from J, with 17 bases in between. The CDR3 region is CASSLTKGAARSGNTIYF. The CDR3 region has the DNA TGTGCCAGCAGCTTGACCAAAGGTGCGGCGCGCTCTGGAAACACCATATATTTT.

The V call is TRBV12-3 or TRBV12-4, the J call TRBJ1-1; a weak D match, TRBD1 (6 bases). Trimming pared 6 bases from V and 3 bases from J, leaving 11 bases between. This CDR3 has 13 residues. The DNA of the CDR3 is TGTGCCAGCAGAGGACAGATCTACACTGAAGCTTTCTTT. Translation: CASRGQIYTEAFF.

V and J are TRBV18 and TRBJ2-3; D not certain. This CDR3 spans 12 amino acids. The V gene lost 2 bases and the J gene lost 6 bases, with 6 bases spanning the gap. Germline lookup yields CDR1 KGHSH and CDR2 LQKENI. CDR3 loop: CASSPGSDTQYF. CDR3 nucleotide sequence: TGTGCCAGCTCACCAGGCTCGGATACGCAGTATTTT.

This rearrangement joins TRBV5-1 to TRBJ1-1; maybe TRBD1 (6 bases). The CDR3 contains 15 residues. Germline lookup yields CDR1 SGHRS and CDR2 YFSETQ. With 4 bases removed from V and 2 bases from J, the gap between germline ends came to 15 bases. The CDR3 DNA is TGCGCCAGCAGCGCCCTGACAGGTCGAAACACTGAAGCTTTCTTT. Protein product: CASSALTGRNTEAFF.

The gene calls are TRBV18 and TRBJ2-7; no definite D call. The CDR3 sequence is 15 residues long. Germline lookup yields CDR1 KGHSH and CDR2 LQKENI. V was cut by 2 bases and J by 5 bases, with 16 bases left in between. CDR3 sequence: CASSPSTARLDEQYF. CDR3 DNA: TGTGCCAGCTCACCAAGCACGGCTAGGTTGGACGAGCAGTACTTC. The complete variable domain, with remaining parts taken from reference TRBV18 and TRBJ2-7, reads NAGVMQNPRHLVRRRGQEARLRCSPMKGHSHVYWYRQLPEEGLKFMVYLQKENIIDESGMPKERFSAEFPKEGPSILRIQQVVRGDSAAYFCASSPSTARLDEQYFGPGTRLTVT.

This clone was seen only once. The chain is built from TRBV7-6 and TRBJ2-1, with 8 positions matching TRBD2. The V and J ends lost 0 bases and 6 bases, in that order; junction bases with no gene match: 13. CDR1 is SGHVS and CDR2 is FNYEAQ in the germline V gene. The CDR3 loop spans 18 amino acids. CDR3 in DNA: TGTGCCAGCAGCTTAGCGCGGACTAGCCTTTCCCCCCCCAATGAGCAGTTCTTC. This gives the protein CASSLARTSLSPPNEQFF.

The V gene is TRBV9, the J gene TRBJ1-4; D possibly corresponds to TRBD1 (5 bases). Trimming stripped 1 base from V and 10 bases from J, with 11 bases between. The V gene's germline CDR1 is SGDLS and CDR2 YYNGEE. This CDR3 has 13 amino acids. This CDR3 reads CASSVTDRGKLFF. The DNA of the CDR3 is TGTGCCAGCAGCGTAACCGACAGAGGAAAACTGTTTTTT.

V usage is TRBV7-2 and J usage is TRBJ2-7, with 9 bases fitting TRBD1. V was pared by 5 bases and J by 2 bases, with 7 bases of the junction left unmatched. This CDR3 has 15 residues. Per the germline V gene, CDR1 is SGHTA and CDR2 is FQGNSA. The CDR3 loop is CASSTRGQGPYEQYF. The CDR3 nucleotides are TGTGCCAGCAGCACCAGGGGACAGGGACCCTACGAGCAGTACTTC.

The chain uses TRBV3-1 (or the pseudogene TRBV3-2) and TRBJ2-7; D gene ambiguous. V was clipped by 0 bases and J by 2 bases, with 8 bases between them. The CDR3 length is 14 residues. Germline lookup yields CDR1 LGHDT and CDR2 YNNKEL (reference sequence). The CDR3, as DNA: TGTGCCAGCAGCCAAGATATAGTGGCCTACGAGCAGTACTTC. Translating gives CASSQDIVAYEQYF.

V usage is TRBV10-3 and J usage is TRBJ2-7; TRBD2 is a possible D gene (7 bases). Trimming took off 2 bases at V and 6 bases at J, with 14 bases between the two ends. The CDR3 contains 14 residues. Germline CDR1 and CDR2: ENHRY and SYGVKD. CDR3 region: CAISEQEGGSEQYF. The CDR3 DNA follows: TGTGCCATCAGTGAGCAGGAGGGGGGGTCCGAGCAGTACTTC.

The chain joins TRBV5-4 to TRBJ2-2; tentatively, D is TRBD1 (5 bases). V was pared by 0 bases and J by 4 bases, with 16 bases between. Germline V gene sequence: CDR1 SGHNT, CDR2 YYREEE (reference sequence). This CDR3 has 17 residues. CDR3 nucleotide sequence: TGTGCCAGCAGCTTGGCCTCGGGCAGGGCCGGCACCGGGGAGCTGTTTTTT. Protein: CASSLASGRAGTGELFF.

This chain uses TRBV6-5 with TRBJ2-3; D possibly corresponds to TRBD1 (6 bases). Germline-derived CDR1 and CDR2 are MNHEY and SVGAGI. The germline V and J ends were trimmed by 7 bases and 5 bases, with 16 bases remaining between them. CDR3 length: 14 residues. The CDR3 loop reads CASTERGKVDTQYF. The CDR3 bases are TGTGCCAGCACGGAAAGGGGGAAGGTAGATACGCAGTATTTT.

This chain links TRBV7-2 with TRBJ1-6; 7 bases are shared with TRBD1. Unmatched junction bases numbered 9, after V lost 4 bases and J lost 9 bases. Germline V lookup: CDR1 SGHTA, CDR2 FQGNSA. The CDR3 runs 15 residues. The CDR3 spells CASSSTGQGGSPLHF. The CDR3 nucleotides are TGTGCCAGCAGCTCTACGGGCCAGGGGGGTTCACCCCTCCACTTT.

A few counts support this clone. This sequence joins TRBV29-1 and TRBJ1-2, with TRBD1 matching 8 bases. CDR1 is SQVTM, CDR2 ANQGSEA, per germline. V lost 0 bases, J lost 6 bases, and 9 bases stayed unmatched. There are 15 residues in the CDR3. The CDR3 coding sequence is TGCAGCGTTGAAGATCCAACAGGGGGTGGTAATGGCTACACCTTC. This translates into CSVEDPTGGGNGYTF.

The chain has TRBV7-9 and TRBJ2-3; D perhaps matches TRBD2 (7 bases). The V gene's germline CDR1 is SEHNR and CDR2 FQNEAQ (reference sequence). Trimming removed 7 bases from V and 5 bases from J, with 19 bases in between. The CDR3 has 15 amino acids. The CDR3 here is CASTRLAQGGDTQYF. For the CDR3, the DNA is TGTGCCAGCACCCGACTAGCCCAAGGGGGAGATACGCAGTATTTT.

CDR3 bases: TGTGCCAGCAGCAAAGGTCCCCAGCGGAAGAACAATGAGCAGTTCTTC. It is translated as CASSKGPQRKNNEQFF. This sequence joins TRBV21-1 and TRBJ2-1; TRBD2, as called in the table, went unchecked against the DNA. TRBV21-1 represents a pseudogene. The CDR3 is 16 amino acids.

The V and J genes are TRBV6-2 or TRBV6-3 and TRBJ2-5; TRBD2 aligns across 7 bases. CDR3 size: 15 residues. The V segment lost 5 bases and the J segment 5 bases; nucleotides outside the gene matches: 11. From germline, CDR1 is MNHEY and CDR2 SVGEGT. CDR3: CASSTLKTSRETQYF. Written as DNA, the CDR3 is TGTGCCAGCAGTACGTTAAAGACTAGCCGGGAGACCCAGTACTTC.

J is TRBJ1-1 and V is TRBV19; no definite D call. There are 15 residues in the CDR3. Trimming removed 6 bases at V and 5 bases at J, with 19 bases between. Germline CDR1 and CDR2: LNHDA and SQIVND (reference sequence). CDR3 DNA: TGTGCCAGTAGCCACCGTATGACGGCCGGGACTGAAGCTTTCTTT. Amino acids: CASSHRMTAGTEAFF. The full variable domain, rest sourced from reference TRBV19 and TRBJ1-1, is DGGITQSPKYLFRKEGQNVTLSCEQNLNHDAMYWYRQDPGQGLRLIYYSQIVNDFQKGDIAEGYSVSREKKESFPLTVTSAQKNPTAFYLCASSHRMTAGTEAFFGQGTRLTVV.

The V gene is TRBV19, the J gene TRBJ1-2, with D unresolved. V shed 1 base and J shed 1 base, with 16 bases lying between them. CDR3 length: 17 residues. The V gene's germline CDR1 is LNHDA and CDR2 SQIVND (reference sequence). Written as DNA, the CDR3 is TGTGCCAGTAGTATAGGGGCCCGCGGGCTGGGTAACTATGGCTACACCTTC. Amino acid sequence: CASSIGARGLGNYGYTF.

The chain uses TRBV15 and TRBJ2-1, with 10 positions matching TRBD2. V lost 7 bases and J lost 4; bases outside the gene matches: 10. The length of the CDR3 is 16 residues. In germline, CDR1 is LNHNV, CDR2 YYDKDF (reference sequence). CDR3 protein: CATTSTTSGIYNEQFF. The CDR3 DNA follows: TGTGCCACCACCAGTACTACTAGCGGGATATACAATGAGCAGTTCTTC.

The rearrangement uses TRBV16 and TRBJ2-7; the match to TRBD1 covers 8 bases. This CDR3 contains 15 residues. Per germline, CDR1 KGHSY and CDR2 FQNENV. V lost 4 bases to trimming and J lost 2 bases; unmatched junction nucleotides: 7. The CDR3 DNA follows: TGTGCCAGCAGCCCCTCGGGACAGGAGACCTACGAGCAGTACTTC. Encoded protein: CASSPSGQETYEQYF.

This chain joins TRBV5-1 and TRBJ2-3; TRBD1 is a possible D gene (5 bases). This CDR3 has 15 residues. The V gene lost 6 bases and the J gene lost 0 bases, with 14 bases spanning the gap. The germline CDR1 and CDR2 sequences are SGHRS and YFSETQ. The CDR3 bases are TGCGCCAGCACCGACAGCACCTTTAGCACAGATACGCAGTATTTT. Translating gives CASTDSTFSTDTQYF. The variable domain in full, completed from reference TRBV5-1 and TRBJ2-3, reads KAGVTQTPRYLIKTRGQQVTLSCSPISGHRSVSWYQQTPGQGLQFLFEYFSETQRNKGNFPGRFSGRQFSNSRSEMNVSTLELGDSALYLCASTDSTFSTDTQYFGPGTRLTVL.

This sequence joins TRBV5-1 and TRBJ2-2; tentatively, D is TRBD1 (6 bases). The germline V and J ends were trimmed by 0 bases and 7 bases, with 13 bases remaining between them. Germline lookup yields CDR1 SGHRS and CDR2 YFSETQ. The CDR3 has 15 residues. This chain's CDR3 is CASSLDFQGYGELFF. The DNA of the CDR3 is TGCGCCAGCAGCTTGGACTTCCAGGGGTACGGGGAGCTGTTTTTT.